This T cell receptor beta chain derives from a study of T cells in Graves' hyperthyroidism and ophthalmopathy. Study findings and constraints: Peripheral blood also featured most of the thyroid clonotypes expanded above 0.001. Ophthalmopathy and stable hyperthyroidism were told apart by a 13 V-J model.

Researchers took RNA transcripts and amplified the TCR beta CDR3 regions from them. HTBI primers were the set used in a first-round RT-PCR of the TCR CDR3. TCRdb called the multiplex PCR reads again in MiXCR, with one record for every CDR3 protein. The sample consists of more than 500,000 distinct CDR3 sequences, just over 45% of them appearing once. The CDR3 is made up of 15 amino acids. Germline lookup yields CDR1 DFQATT and CDR2 SNEGSKA (reference sequence). The junction had 9 bases not matched to a gene; V was cut back by 2 bases and J by 4 bases. Exclusion of patients followed from uncontrolled infection, other autoimmune disease, pregnancy or lactation. Used for diagnoses were clinical symptoms, serum thyroxine and TRAb, thyroid ultrasound and orbital computed tomography. This clonotype was found many times. What it binds is unknown.

Input material: peripheral blood or thyroid tissue (not recorded which). The chain has TRBV20-1 and TRBJ2-5, with 8 bases lining up with TRBD2. The clonotype originates from an adult woman with Graves' disease, either hyperthyroidism or ophthalmopathy (not recorded which). The CDR3 nucleotides are TGCAGTGCTAGATCCGTAGCGGGACTCCCAGAGACCCAGTACTTC. Encoded protein: CSARSVAGLPETQYF.